This TCR beta chain was recovered during a study of control samples from healthy donors and cancer patients. Assay: immunoSEQ multiplex PCR; the TCRdb copy retains only in-frame clones and omits some. This table has around 140,000 clones, roughly 91% appearing once. CDR1 and CDR2 (germline): SGHDT, YYEEEE. Trimming took 1 base from V and 5 from J, leaving 6 bases between them. The CDR3 length is 12 residues. The origin of this receptor is a man in his fifties or sixties with head and neck cancer. The sequenced material came from PBMCs. This chain joins TRBV5-6 and TRBJ2-5; D call uncertain. The CDR3 DNA is TGTGCCAGCAGCTTGTGGGCGGAGACCCAGTACTTC. Translating gives CASSLWAETQYF.